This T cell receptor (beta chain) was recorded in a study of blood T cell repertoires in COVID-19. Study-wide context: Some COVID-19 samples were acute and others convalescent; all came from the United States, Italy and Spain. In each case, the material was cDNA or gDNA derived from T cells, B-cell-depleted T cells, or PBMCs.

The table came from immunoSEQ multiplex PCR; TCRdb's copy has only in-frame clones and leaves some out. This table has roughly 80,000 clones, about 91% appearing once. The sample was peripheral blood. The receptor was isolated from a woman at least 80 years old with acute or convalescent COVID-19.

CDR3 coding DNA: TGTGCCAGCAGCGTAGGTGGAGGTTCTAATGAAAAACTGTTTTTT. Its translation is CASSVGGGSNEKLFF. The chain carries TRBV9 and TRBJ1-4; no reliable D call. V lost 0 bases and J lost 3, with 9 bases in between. Germline V CDR1 and CDR2: SGDLS, YYNGEE. This CDR3 is built from 15 residues. Filled out from reference TRBV9 and TRBJ1-4, the complete variable domain reads DSGVTQTPKHLITATGQRVTLRCSPRSGDLSVYWYQQSLDQGLQFLIQYYNGEERAKGNILERFSAQQFPDLHSELNLSSLELGDSALYFCASSVGGGSNEKLFFGSGTQLSVL.